Presented here are 8 T cell receptor beta chains from one specimen sequenced in a study of PD-1 blockade in classical Hodgkin lymphoma. Sequencing was performed with immunoSEQ multiplex PCR; in TCRdb, only in-frame clones are kept and a portion is missing. The data hold roughly 94,000 clones, with 85% to 95% observed a single time. Described time point: cycle 4 day 1 (C4D1), after about 6 weeks of nivolumab. All patients relapsed after autologous stem cell transplantation, and brentuximab vedotin exposure varied. This material consisted of peripheral blood mononuclear cells (PBMCs), taken before the fourth cycle of nivolumab. The source of these receptors is a human donor with classical Hodgkin lymphoma.

This chain joins TRBV27 and TRBJ1-2; unclear D gene. Trimming removed 7 bases from V and 2 bases from J, with 29 bases in between. CDR3 length: 19 residues. Germline CDR1 MNHEY, CDR2 SMNVEV (reference sequence). CDR3 in DNA: TGTGCCAGCAAGTTAAGGTCGTCCCGGACGGAGACATACAACTATGGCTACACCTTC. It codes for CASKLRSSRTETYNYGYTF.

V gene TRBV6-1 combines with J gene TRBJ2-7, with TRBD1 matching 7 bases. J lost 3 bases, V lost 2 bases, and 10 bases had no gene match. The CDR3 has 16 amino acids. Looked up from germline, CDR1 is MNHNS and CDR2 is SASEGT. The CDR3 sequence: CASSERPRTGIYEQYF. In DNA, the CDR3 is TGTGCCAGCAGTGAAAGGCCCCGGACAGGAATCTACGAGCAGTACTTC.

Of note for this clone: At one end, the junction sequence differs from germline, possibly due to a read error. The chain couples TRBV6-5 to TRBJ2-5; D is perhaps TRBD1 (5 bases). The CDR3 runs 11 residues. CDR1 and CDR2 from the germline V gene are MNHEY and SVGAGI. The CDR3 here is CASSDGHTPYF. DNA of the CDR3: TGTGCCAGCAGCGATGGACACACCCCGTACTTC.

In DNA, the CDR3 is TGTGCCAGCAGCCCCGGGACACCTTCCTACGAGCAGTACTTC. This gives the protein CASSPGTPSYEQYF. This rearrangement joins TRBV6-1 to TRBJ2-7, with a weak D call TRBD1 (6 bases). The CDR3 totals 14 residues. The germline CDR1 and CDR2 sequences are MNHNS and SASEGT. Trimming shortened V by 6 bases and J by 1 base, and 13 bases separated the two germline ends.

V gene TRBV7-2 combines with J gene TRBJ1-2, with D unresolved. CDR1 SGHTA and CDR2 FQGNSA come from the germline V gene. Trimming took 5 bases from V and 4 from J, leaving 20 bases between them. The CDR3 has 16 amino acids. The CDR3 DNA follows: TGTGCCAGCAGCCCCCCGGTTTGGCAGGCCCTCTATGGCTACACCTTC. It specifies CASSPPVWQALYGYTF.

The chain carries TRBV19 and TRBJ1-2; D perhaps matches TRBD1 (5 bases). V was clipped by 8 bases and J by 5 bases, with 18 bases between them. Germline V lookup: CDR1 LNHDA, CDR2 SQIVND (reference sequence). CDR3 size: 14 residues. The CDR3 loop is CASRTKEGIYGYTF. The CDR3 nucleotides are TGTGCCAGTCGTACCAAGGAGGGGATTTATGGCTACACCTTC.

Written as DNA, the CDR3 is TGTGCCAGCAGCCAAGATTATAGGGCCTACGAGCAGTACTTC. Translating gives CASSQDYRAYEQYF. The chain has TRBV4-2 and TRBJ2-7; D is undetermined. Germline CDR1 reads LGHNA; CDR2 reads YNFKEQ. The V gene lost 0 bases and the J gene lost 2 bases, with 8 bases spanning the gap. This CDR3 contains 14 residues.

The chain combines TRBV19 with TRBJ2-7, with 7 bases aligning to TRBD1. Germline V gene sequence: CDR1 LNHDA, CDR2 SQIVND (reference sequence). With 5 bases clipped from V and 4 bases from J, the junction kept 11 bases outside the gene matches. This CDR3 comprises 15 residues. CDR3 in DNA: TGTGCCAGTAGTGTTATGACAGGGCCGACTTACGAGCAGTACTTC. Translated, it gives CASSVMTGPTYEQYF. The variable domain in full, with the rest retrieved from reference TRBV19 and TRBJ2-7, is DGGITQSPKYLFRKEGQNVTLSCEQNLNHDAMYWYRQDPGQGLRLIYYSQIVNDFQKGDIAEGYSVSREKKESFPLTVTSAQKNPTAFYLCASSVMTGPTYEQYFGPGTRLTVT.